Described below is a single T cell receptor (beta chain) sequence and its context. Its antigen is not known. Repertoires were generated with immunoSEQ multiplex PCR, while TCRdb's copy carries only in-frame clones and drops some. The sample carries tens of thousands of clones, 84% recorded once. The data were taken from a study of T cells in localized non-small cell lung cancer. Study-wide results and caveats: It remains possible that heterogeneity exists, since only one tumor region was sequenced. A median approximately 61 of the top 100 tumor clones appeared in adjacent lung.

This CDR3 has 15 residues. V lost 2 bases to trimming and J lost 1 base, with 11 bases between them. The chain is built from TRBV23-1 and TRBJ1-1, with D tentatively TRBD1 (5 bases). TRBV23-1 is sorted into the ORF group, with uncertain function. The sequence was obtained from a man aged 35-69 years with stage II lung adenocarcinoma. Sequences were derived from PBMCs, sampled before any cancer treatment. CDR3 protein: CASSQPKGQNTEAFF. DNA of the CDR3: TGCGCCAGCAGTCAACCCAAGGGGCAGAACACTGAAGCTTTCTTT.